This T cell receptor beta chain appears in the sequencing data of a study of shared clonotypes between healthy human individuals. Overall study: Donors had three CD4 naive, three CD4 memory, two CD8 naive and one CD8 memory plate apiece. General observations from the study: Against clonotypes common to all four donors, non-shared ones had lower generation probabilities.

Comment on this clone: The antigen is unknown.

Some clones are missing from TCRdb's copy, which holds only in-frame ones; the method was immunoSEQ multiplex PCR. The sample has 500,000 or so clones; approximately 95% are singletons. The CDR3 is made up of 13 amino acids. The germline V gene encodes CDR1 LNHDA and CDR2 SQIVND (reference sequence). Trimming shortened V by 3 bases and J by 7 bases, and 12 bases separated the two germline ends. This chain links TRBV19 with TRBJ1-2; perhaps TRBD1 as D (5 bases). Specimen: naive CD4+ T cells sorted from blood. The sample's subset: CD45RA+ positively selected. The sequence derives from a woman in her thirties in good health. CDR3 bases: TGTGCCAGTAGTATTGAGGGGCAAGGTGGCTACACCTTC. Residues: CASSIEGQGGYTF.